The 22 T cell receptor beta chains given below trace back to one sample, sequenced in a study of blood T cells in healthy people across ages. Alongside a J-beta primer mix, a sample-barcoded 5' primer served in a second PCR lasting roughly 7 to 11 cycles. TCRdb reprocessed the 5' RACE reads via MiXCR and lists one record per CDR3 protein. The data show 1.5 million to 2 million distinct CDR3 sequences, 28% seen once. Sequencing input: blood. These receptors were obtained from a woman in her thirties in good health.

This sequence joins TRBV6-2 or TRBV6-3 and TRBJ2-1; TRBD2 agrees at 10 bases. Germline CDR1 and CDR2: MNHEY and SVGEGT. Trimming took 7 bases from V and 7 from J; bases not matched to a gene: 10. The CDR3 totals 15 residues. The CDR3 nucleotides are TGTGCCAGCATGACCAGCGGGAGGGCCCTAAATGAGCAGTTCTTC. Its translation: CASMTSGRALNEQFF.

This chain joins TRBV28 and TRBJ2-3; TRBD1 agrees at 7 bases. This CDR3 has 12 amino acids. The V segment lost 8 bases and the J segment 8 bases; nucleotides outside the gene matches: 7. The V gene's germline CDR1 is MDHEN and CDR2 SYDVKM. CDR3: CASGTDEGTQYF. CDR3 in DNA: TGTGCCAGCGGGACAGACGAAGGTACGCAGTATTTT. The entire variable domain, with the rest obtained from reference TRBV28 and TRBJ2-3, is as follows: DVKVTQSSRYLVKRTGEKVFLECVQDMDHENMFWYRQDPGLGLRLIYFSYDVKMKEKGDIPEGYSVSREKKERFSLILESASTNQTSMYLCASGTDEGTQYFGPGTRLTVL.

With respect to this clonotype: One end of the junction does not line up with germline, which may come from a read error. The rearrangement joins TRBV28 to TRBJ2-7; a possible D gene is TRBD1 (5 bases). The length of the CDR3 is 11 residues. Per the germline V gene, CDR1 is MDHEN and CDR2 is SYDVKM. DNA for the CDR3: TGTGCCAGCAGGGGGCCCTACGTGCAGTACTTC. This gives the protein CASRGPYVQYF. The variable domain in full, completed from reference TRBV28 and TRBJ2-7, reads DVKVTQSSRYLVKRTGEKVFLECVQDMDHENMFWYRQDPGLGLRLIYFSYDVKMKEKGDIPEGYSVSREKKERFSLILESASTNQTSMYLCASRGPYVQYFGPGTRLTVT.

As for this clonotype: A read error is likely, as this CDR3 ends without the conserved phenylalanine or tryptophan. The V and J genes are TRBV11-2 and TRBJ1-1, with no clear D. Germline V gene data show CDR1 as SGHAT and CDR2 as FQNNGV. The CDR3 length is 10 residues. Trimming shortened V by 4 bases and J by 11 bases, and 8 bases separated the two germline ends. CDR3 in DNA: TGTGCCAGCAGCTCCTTCGGGGCTTTCGTT. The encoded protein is CASSSFGAFV.

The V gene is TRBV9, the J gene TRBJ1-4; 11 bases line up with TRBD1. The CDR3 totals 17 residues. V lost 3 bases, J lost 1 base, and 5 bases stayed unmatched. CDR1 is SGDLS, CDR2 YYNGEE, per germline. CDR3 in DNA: TGTGCCAGCAGCGCATCCGGGACAGGGGGAACTAATGAAAAACTGTTTTTT. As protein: CASSASGTGGTNEKLFF.

CDR3 nucleotides: TGTGCCAGCAGTTTATTTCTAGCGGGAGTTTACAATGAGCAGTTCTTC. As protein: CASSLFLAGVYNEQFF. The chain employs TRBV27 and TRBJ2-1; TRBD2 matches 10 bases. V gave up 1 base and J gave up 4 bases; unmatched junction bases: 4. This CDR3 spans 16 amino acids. Germline CDR1 reads MNHEY; CDR2 reads SMNVEV (reference sequence).

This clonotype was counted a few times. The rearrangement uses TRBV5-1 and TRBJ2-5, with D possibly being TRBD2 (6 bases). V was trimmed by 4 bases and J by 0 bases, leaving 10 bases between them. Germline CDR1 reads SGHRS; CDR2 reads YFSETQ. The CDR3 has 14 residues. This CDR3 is CASSGGTYQETQYF. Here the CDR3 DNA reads TGCGCCAGCAGCGGCGGGACTTACCAAGAGACCCAGTACTTC. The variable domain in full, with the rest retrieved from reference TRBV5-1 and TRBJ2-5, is KAGVTQTPRYLIKTRGQQVTLSCSPISGHRSVSWYQQTPGQGLQFLFEYFSETQRNKGNFPGRFSGRQFSNSRSEMNVSTLELGDSALYLCASSGGTYQETQYFGPGTRLLVL.

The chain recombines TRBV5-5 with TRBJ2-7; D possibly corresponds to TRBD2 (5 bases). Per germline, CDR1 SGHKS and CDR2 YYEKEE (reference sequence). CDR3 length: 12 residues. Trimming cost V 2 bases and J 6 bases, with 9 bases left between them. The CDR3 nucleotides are TGTGCCAGCAGCTTTCGGGGTCCCGAGCAGTACTTC. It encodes CASSFRGPEQYF.

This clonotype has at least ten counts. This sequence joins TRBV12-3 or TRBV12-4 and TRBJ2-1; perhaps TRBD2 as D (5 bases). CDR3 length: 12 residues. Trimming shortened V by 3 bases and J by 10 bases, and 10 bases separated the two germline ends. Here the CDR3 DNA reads TGTGCCAGCAGTTTTGCTAGAGGGGAGCAGTTCTTC. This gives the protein CASSFARGEQFF.

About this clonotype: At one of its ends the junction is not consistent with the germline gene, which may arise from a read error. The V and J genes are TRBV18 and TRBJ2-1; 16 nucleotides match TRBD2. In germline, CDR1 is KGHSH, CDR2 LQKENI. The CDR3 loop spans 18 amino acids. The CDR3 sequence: CASLPQGTSGGAYNERFF. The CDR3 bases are TGTGCCAGCCTCCCCCAGGGGACTAGCGGGGGGGCCTACAATGAGCGGTTCTTC.

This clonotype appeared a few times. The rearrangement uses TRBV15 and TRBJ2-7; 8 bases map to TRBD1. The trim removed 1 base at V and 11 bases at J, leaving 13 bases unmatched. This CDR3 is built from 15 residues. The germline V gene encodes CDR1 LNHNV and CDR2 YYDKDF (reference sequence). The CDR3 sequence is CATSRGPTGASGEYF. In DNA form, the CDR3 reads TGTGCCACCAGCAGAGGTCCGACAGGGGCCTCGGGGGAGTACTTC.

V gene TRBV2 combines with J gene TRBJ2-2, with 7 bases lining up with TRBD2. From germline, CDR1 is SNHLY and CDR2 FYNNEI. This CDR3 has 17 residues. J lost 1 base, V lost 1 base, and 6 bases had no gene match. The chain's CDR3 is CASSEVWAGENTGELFF. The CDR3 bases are TGTGCCAGCAGTGAAGTTTGGGCGGGGGAGAACACCGGGGAGCTGTTTTTT.

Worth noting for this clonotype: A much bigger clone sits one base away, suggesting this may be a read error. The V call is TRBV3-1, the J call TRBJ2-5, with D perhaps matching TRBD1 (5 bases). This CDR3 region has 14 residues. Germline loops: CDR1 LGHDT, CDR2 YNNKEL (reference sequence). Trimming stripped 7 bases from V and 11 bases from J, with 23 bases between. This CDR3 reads CASNHRTGHNEQYF. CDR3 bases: TGTGCCAGCAACCACCGTACAGGCCACAATGAGCAGTACTTC.

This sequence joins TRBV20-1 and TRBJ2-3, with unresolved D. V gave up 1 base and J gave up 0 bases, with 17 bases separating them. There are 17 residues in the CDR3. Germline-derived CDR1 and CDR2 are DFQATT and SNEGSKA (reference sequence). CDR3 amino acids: CSARALGSFSSTDTQYF. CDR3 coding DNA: TGCAGTGCTAGAGCTCTCGGCAGTTTTTCTAGCACAGATACGCAGTATTTT.

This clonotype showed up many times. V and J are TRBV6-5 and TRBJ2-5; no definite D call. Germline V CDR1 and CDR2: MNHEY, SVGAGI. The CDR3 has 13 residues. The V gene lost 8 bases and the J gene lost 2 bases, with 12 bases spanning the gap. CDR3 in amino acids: CASSPRIQETQYF. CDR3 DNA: TGTGCCAGCTCACCAAGGATACAAGAGACCCAGTACTTC.

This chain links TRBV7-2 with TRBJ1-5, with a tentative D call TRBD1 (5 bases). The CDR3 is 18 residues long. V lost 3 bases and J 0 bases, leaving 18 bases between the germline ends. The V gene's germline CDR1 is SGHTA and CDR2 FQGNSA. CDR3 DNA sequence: TGTGCCAGCAGCTTTGGACACGCGTACGTCGATAGCAATCAGCCCCAGCATTTT. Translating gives CASSFGHAYVDSNQPQHF.

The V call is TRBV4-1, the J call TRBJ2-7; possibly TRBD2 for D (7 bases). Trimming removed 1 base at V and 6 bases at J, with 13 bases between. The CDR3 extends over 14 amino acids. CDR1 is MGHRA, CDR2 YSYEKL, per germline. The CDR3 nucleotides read TGCGCCAGCAGCCAAGGTGGGGGGGCCGGCGAGCAGTACTTC. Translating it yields CASSQGGGAGEQYF.

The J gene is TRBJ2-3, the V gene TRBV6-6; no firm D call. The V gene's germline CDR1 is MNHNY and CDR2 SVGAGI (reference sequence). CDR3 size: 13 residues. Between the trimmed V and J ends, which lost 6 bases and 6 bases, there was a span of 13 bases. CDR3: CASSTKGLDTQYF. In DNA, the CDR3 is TGTGCCAGCAGCACGAAGGGCCTTGATACGCAGTATTTT.

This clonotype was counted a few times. In DNA form, the CDR3 reads TGTGCCAGCAGATCAGCCGTAGGGGGCCACAATGAGCAGTTCTTC. Translation gives CASRSAVGGHNEQFF. This sequence joins TRBV12-3 or TRBV12-4 and TRBJ2-1, with 7 bases matching TRBD1. This CDR3 is built from 15 residues. With 6 bases clipped from V and 5 bases from J, the junction kept 10 bases outside the gene matches.

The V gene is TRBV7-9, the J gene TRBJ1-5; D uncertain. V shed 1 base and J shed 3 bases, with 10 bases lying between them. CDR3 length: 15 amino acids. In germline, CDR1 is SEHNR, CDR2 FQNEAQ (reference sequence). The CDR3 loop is CASSLDAGVNQPQHF. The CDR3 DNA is TGTGCCAGCAGCTTAGATGCCGGGGTCAATCAGCCCCAGCATTTT.

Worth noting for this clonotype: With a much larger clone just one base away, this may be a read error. CDR3 protein: CASSPDLISCEQYF. The CDR3 DNA sequence: TGTGCCAGCAGCCCGGACCTAATTTCCTGCGAGCAGTACTTC. The chain is built from TRBV7-2 and TRBJ2-5; no firm D call. The DNA matches TRBJ2-7 better at its end, which makes the J call doubtful. The CDR3 is made up of 14 amino acids. CDR1 is SGHTA and CDR2 is FQGNSA in the germline V gene.

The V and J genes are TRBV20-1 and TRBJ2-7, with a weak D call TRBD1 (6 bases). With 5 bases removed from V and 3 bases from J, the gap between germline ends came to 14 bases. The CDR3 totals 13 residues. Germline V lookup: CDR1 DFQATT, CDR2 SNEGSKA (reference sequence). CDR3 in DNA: TGCAGTGCTCTAGCTGAACAGGGCTACGAGCAGTACTTC. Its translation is CSALAEQGYEQYF.